A selection of T cell receptor beta chains follows, all from one sample in a study of T cell clones after liver transplantation. Sequencing used immunoSEQ multiplex PCR; TCRdb keeps in-frame clones, though not all of them. The profile shows around 100,000 clones, about 81% of them singletons. The sequenced sample was CD4+ T cells from blood, obtained around 49 months after liver transplant. The receptors were sampled from a human patient who received a liver transplant. Some T cells may have originated in the graft donor. CDR3s leave out the opening cysteine and the closing phenylalanine or tryptophan. Fields, in order: J gene, V gene, CDR3 protein.

J gene: TRBJ2-1; V gene: TRBV11-2; CDR3 protein: ASSFLGREQF
J gene: TRBJ1-3; V gene: TRBV29-1; CDR3 protein: SVDPKGDGNTIY
J gene: TRBJ2-3; V gene: TRBV10-1; CDR3 protein: ASSESGLSTDTQY
J gene: TRBJ2-2; V gene: TRBV14; CDR3 protein: ASSRMTGTGNRANTGELF
J gene: TRBJ2-1; V gene: TRBV9; CDR3 protein: ASSAGSRDRYNEQF
J gene: TRBJ2-1; V gene: TRBV18; CDR3 protein: ASSPAGTGKTNEQF
J gene: TRBJ2-3; V gene: TRBV11-2; CDR3 protein: ASSSGLAAARDTQY
J gene: TRBJ2-1; V gene: TRBV2; CDR3 protein: ASGEEVSSYNEQF
J gene: TRBJ1-1; V gene: TRBV7-9; CDR3 protein: ASSLARGFPEAF
J gene: TRBJ1-4; V gene: TRBV12-5; CDR3 protein: ASGLPGGSQGPKLF
J gene: TRBJ1-5; V gene: TRBV5-1; CDR3 protein: ASRLAGGDQPQH
J gene: TRBJ1-2; V gene: TRBV15; CDR3 protein: ATSTGQKNYGYT
J gene: TRBJ2-5; V gene: TRBV7-9; CDR3 protein: ASSLADSPRETQY
J gene: TRBJ1-2; V gene: TRBV7-6; CDR3 protein: ASSSSGTATFYGYT
J gene: TRBJ2-2; V gene: TRBV10-2; CDR3 protein: ASNEDGVMRSTGELF
J gene: TRBJ1-1; V gene: TRBV6-6; CDR3 protein: ASSAGERGTF
J gene: TRBJ2-7; V gene: TRBV29-1; CDR3 protein: SALGQGVINEQY
J gene: TRBJ2-1; V gene: TRBV9; CDR3 protein: ASSVRTGPYNEQF
J gene: TRBJ2-7; V gene: TRBV5-1; CDR3 protein: ASSSNRGSSYEQY
J gene: TRBJ1-3; V gene: TRBV18; CDR3 protein: ASSPDRAGNTIY
J gene: TRBJ2-7; V gene: TRBV4-1; CDR3 protein: ASSYWTGFSLEQY
J gene: TRBJ1-5; V gene: TRBV7-2; CDR3 protein: ASSLNGVLNQPQH
J gene: TRBJ2-7; V gene: TRBV9; CDR3 protein: ASSVGLRDTDYEQY
J gene: TRBJ2-4; V gene: TRBV6-1; CDR3 protein: ASTRQGLAKNIQY
J gene: TRBJ1-5; V gene: TRBV28; CDR3 protein: ASRVTGALNQPQH
J gene: TRBJ2-3; V gene: TRBV25-1; CDR3 protein: ASSEQVAGLTDTQY
J gene: TRBJ2-5; V gene: TRBV5-1; CDR3 protein: ASSPGWGRETQY
J gene: TRBJ2-1; V gene: TRBV7-8; CDR3 protein: ASSRVAGFAVSSYNEQF
J gene: TRBJ1-2; V gene: TRBV21-1; CDR3 protein: ASTLRGGREEGGYT
J gene: TRBJ1-1; V gene: TRBV7-6; CDR3 protein: ASTQGGGTEAF
J gene: TRBJ2-1; V gene: TRBV4-1; CDR3 protein: ASSQDKGVGSSYNEQF
J gene: TRBJ2-7; V gene: TRBV6-1; CDR3 protein: ASSARGPQRYEQY
J gene: TRBJ2-5; V gene: TRBV6-6; CDR3 protein: ASSYSGGGAETQY
J gene: TRBJ2-6; V gene: TRBV29-1; CDR3 protein: SVGGPVSGANVLT
J gene: TRBJ2-5; V gene: TRBV2; CDR3 protein: ASRMDRQETQY
J gene: TRBJ2-1; V gene: TRBV6-5; CDR3 protein: ASSYERSSYNEQF
J gene: TRBJ2-3; V gene: TRBV7-2; CDR3 protein: ASSAQTSGDTQY
J gene: TRBJ2-2; V gene: TRBV6-5; CDR3 protein: ASMVYHTGELF
J gene: TRBJ2-2; V gene: TRBV4-2; CDR3 protein: ASSQAPGLTYTGELF
J gene: TRBJ2-1; V gene: TRBV11-1; CDR3 protein: ASSLGPGQGAGNEQF
J gene: TRBJ2-3; V gene: TRBV2; CDR3 protein: ATSLSGGTTDTQY
J gene: TRBJ2-7; V gene: TRBV5-4; CDR3 protein: ASSLGAGQKTYEQY
J gene: TRBJ1-1; V gene: TRBV5-1; CDR3 protein: ASSLMRPDTEAF
J gene: TRBJ2-1; V gene: TRBV11-2; CDR3 protein: ASNKAGAINEQF
J gene: TRBJ2-3; V gene: TRBV27; CDR3 protein: ASRVGPGTDTQY
J gene: TRBJ2-7; V gene: TRBV7-3; CDR3 protein: ASSPQGGFYEQY
J gene: TRBJ1-2; V gene: TRBV2; CDR3 protein: ASSEVGTGGYT